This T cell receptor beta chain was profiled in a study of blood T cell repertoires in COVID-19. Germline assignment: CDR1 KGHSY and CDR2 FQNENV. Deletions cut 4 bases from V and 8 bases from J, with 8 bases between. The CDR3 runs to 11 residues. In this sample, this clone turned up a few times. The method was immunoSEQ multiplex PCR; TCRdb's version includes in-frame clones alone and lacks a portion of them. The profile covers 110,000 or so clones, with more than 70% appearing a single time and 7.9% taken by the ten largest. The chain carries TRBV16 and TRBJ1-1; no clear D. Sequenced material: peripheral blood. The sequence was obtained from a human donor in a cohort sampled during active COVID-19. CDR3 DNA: TGTGCCAGCAGCCCAGGAATGGAAGCTTTCTTT. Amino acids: CASSPGMEAFF.